Below, 17 T cell receptor beta chains from the same sample are listed, as sequenced in a study of T-cell reconstitution after alpha-beta-depleted transplantation in children. Molecular barcoding with unique molecular identifiers was used for the TCRbeta library. One entry per CDR3 protein results from TCRdb running MiXCR on the PCR reads. The sample holds about 610,000 distinct CDR3 sequences; about 11% are singletons and the top ten take 4% to 5%. The sample here was PBMCs from the stem cell graft donor, taken from the stem cell graft. The receptors were sampled from a human donor who donated a stem cell graft to a child with acute myeloid leukemia.

At least ten counts were recorded for this clonotype. In nucleotides, the CDR3 is TGTGCCATCAGTCCAGCTGGGGCGGAGACCCAGTACTTC. This translates into CAISPAGAETQYF. This sequence joins TRBV10-3 and TRBJ2-5; the D gene is possibly TRBD1 (5 bases). The CDR3 has 13 residues. V was cut by 5 bases and J by 5 bases, with 12 bases left in between. Germline V gene sequence: CDR1 ENHRY, CDR2 SYGVKD.

This clonotype showed up many times. The gene calls are TRBV7-2 and TRBJ1-6; D uncertain. V was clipped by 1 base and J by 7 bases, with 14 bases between them. This CDR3 spans 16 amino acids. The V gene's germline CDR1 is SGHTA and CDR2 FQGNSA. DNA of the CDR3: TGTGCCAGCAGCTTAGGACGGATGGGCTTGAATTCACCCCTCCACTTT. Amino acids: CASSLGRMGLNSPLHF.

This clonotype was picked up many times. CDR3 protein: CASSPLGAGGNEQFF. The CDR3 nucleotides are TGCGCCAGCAGCCCGTTGGGAGCGGGGGGGAATGAGCAGTTCTTC. The rearrangement uses TRBV4-3 and TRBJ2-1; 10 bases fit TRBD2. Per germline, CDR1 LGHNA and CDR2 YSLEER. The V and J ends lost 4 bases and 7 bases, in that order; junction bases with no gene match: 7. The CDR3 has 15 residues.

This clonotype occurred a few times. The genes are TRBV5-1 and TRBJ2-2; D remains ambiguous. Deletions cut 4 bases from V and 6 bases from J, with 10 bases between. This CDR3 comprises 13 residues. Germline lookup yields CDR1 SGHRS and CDR2 YFSETQ. CDR3 amino acids: CASSPGKPGELFF. The CDR3 DNA reads TGCGCCAGCAGCCCCGGCAAGCCCGGGGAGCTGTTTTTT.

This clonotype was counted ten times or more. The chain uses TRBV5-6 and TRBJ1-4; TRBD1 is a possible D gene (6 bases). The CDR3 sequence is 17 residues long. Germline V lookup: CDR1 SGHDT, CDR2 YYEEEE. With 3 bases removed from V and 8 bases from J, the gap between germline ends came to 23 bases. The DNA for the CDR3 is TGTGCCAGCAGCTCTATAACTTCTTCCGGGACACTGGAAAAACTGTTTTTT. Translated: CASSSITSSGTLEKLFF.

This clonotype was counted at least ten times. This chain connects TRBV20-1 to TRBJ2-7; a weak D match, TRBD2 (6 bases). This CDR3 comprises 13 residues. Germline CDR1 reads DFQATT; CDR2 reads SNEGSKA (reference sequence). Trimming took off 2 bases at V and 0 bases at J, with 8 bases between the two ends. CDR3 coding DNA: TGCAGTGCTAGACGGGACTCCTCCTACGAGCAGTACTTC. It specifies CSARRDSSYEQYF.

Many counts were recorded for this clonotype. CDR3 sequence (DNA): TGCAGTGCTTCTAATAATTCACCCCTCCACTTT. The encoded protein is CSASNNSPLHF. The V and J genes are TRBV20-1 and TRBJ1-6; D is unclear. Germline lookup yields CDR1 DFQATT and CDR2 SNEGSKA (reference sequence). Trimming pared 5 bases from V and 5 bases from J, leaving 4 bases between. The CDR3 has 11 amino acids.

This clonotype was observed a handful of times. This chain uses TRBV20-1 with TRBJ2-1; 10 bases are a match to TRBD1. The V segment lost 3 bases and the J segment 4 bases; nucleotides outside the gene matches: 6. The CDR3 has 15 residues. Germline assignment: CDR1 DFQATT and CDR2 SNEGSKA (reference sequence). DNA of the CDR3: TGCAGTGCTAGTAACGACAGGGGGCGTTACAATGAGCAGTTCTTC. It codes for CSASNDRGRYNEQFF.

This rearrangement joins TRBV7-9 to TRBJ2-7; D gene unclear. V was shortened by 4 bases and J by 0 bases, with 10 bases between the two germline ends. From germline, CDR1 is SEHNR and CDR2 FQNEAQ (reference sequence). The CDR3 extends over 14 amino acids. The CDR3 sequence is CASSSRAPSYEQYF. The CDR3 DNA follows: TGTGCCAGCAGCTCCCGAGCCCCCTCCTACGAGCAGTACTTC.

The table lists this clonotype with many counts. This chain connects TRBV29-1 to TRBJ2-1, with 9 nucleotides matching TRBD2. CDR3 length: 14 residues. Unmatched junction bases numbered 8, after V lost 8 bases and J lost 3 bases. Looked up from germline, CDR1 is SQVTM and CDR2 is ANQGSEA. CDR3 sequence: CSHGAGGVYNEQFF. The CDR3 region has the DNA TGCAGCCATGGGGCGGGAGGGGTCTACAATGAGCAGTTCTTC.

This clonotype was recorded a few times. The rearrangement joins TRBV7-2 to TRBJ2-7; 9 positions match TRBD1. This CDR3 contains 14 residues. The J segment lost 12 bases and the V segment lost 1 base, leaving 10 bases of the junction unmatched. Germline loops: CDR1 SGHTA, CDR2 FQGNSA. In nucleotides, the CDR3 is TGTGCCAGCAGCTTAGGGGGACAGGGCCAAGGCAGGTACTTC. Protein sequence: CASSLGGQGQGRYF.

The V call is TRBV5-1, the J call TRBJ1-1, with a tentative D call TRBD1 (5 bases). The CDR3 extends over 18 amino acids. V shed 0 bases and J shed 5 bases, with 23 bases lying between them. Germline V gene lookup returns CDR1 SGHRS and CDR2 YFSETQ. DNA for the CDR3: TGCGCCAGCAGCTTGGCCCCGGAGGGGACCCGGGTCGCAACTGAAGCTTTCTTT. Protein: CASSLAPEGTRVATEAFF.

This clonotype came up a few times. V and J are TRBV3-1 and TRBJ2-7; D not resolved. From germline, CDR1 is LGHDT and CDR2 YNNKEL (reference sequence). The V and J ends lost 2 bases and 6 bases respectively, with 14 bases between them. This CDR3 comprises 14 residues. The CDR3: CASSQSSRATEQYF. CDR3 in DNA: TGTGCCAGCAGCCAATCCTCACGGGCCACCGAGCAGTACTTC.

The J gene is TRBJ2-7, the V gene TRBV24-1; 8 bases are shared with TRBD1. Per the germline V gene, CDR1 is KGHDR and CDR2 is SFDVKD. The ends lost 5 bases at V and 4 bases at J; junction bases unmatched: 6. CDR3 length equals 14 residues. The CDR3 nucleotides are TGTGCCACCAGTGGGCCGGGACAGGCTTACGAGCAGTACTTC. Its translation: CATSGPGQAYEQYF.

This clonotype has ten or more counts. The chain combines TRBV4-3 with TRBJ2-1; D remains ambiguous. CDR3 length: 13 residues. The germline CDR1 and CDR2 sequences are LGHNA and YSLEER. The germline V and J ends were trimmed by 0 bases and 9 bases, with 9 bases remaining between them. The CDR3 DNA is TGCGCCAGCAGCCAAGATCCGGTCGGTGAGCAGTTCTTC. It specifies CASSQDPVGEQFF.

This clonotype showed up many times. This rearrangement joins TRBV11-2 to TRBJ2-5, with 10 positions matching TRBD1. The germline gives CDR1 SGHAT, CDR2 FQNNGV. The J segment lost 6 bases and the V segment lost 5 bases, leaving 9 bases of the junction unmatched. The CDR3 covers 15 residues. This CDR3 reads CASSQDRGQSKTQYF. DNA for the CDR3: TGTGCCAGCAGCCAAGACAGGGGGCAAAGCAAGACCCAGTACTTC.

This clonotype was detected only a few times. The chain links TRBV30 to TRBJ1-2; 10 bases fit TRBD1. Germline-derived CDR1 and CDR2 are GTSNPN and SVGIG (reference sequence). There are 13 residues in the CDR3. V was pared by 6 bases and J by 4 bases, with 5 bases of the junction left unmatched. The CDR3, as DNA: TGTGCCTGTTCCGGGACAGGGGCCTATGGCTACACCTTC. Protein product: CACSGTGAYGYTF.